Sequencing of this T cell receptor (beta chain) was carried out in a study of cytomegalovirus exposure and HLA in healthy donors. For the study at large: Earlier, approximately 110 million unique TCR beta sequences were recovered from about 200 million T cells by an analysis.

Primers included in the PCR were 60 Vbeta and 13 Jbeta primers. The protocol was immunoSEQ multiplex PCR, while the TCRdb copy is restricted to in-frame clones and leaves out a portion. The data contain some 120,000 clones, about 70% of them singletons. General study findings and limits: Apart from CMV serostatus, no immune exposure information was available.

The CDR3 covers 11 residues. The germline V gene encodes CDR1 GTSNPN and CDR2 SVGIG (reference sequence). V was clipped by 0 bases and J by 10 bases, with 4 bases between them. As concerns this clone: Its specificity is unknown.

In nominal health when sampled, donors likely had unrecorded immune exposures nonetheless. The chain recombines TRBV30 with TRBJ1-6; no definite D call. The sample was PBMCs. The receptor was isolated from a woman between 40 and 50 years old in good health and CMV-seropositive. CDR3 nucleotide sequence: TGTGCCTGGAGTGTAGCCTCACCCCTCCACTTT. Translation gives CAWSVASPLHF.